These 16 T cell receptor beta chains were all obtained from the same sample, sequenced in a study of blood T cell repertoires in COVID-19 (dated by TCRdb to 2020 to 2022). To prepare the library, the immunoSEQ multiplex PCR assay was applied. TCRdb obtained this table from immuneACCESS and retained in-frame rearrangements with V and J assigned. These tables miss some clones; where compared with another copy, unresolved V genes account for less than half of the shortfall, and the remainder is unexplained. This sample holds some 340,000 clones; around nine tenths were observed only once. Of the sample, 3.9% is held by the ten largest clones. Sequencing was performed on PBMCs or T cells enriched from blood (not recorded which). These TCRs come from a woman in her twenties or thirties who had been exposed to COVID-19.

In DNA form, the CDR3 reads TGCGCCAGCAGCCAAGCCCGGACAGGGGCAGGAAACACCATATATTTT. It is translated as CASSQARTGAGNTIYF. V usage is TRBV4-3 and J usage is TRBJ1-3; 9 positions match TRBD1. The CDR3 sequence is 16 residues long. Germline lookup yields CDR1 LGHNA and CDR2 YSLEER. Trimming removed 1 base from V and 4 bases from J; junction bases left unmatched: 5.

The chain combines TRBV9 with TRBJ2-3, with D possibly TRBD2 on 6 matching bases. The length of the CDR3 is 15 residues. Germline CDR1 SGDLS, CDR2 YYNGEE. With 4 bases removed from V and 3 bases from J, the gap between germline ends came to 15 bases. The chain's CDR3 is CASSRGGTGTDTQYF. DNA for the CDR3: TGTGCCAGCAGCCGAGGAGGGACCGGGACAGATACGCAGTATTTT.

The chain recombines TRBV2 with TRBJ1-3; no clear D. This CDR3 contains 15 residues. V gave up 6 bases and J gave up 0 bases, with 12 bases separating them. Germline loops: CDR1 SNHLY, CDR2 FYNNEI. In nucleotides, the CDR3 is TGTGCCAGCAGCCTTGAGGACTACTCTGGAAACACCATATATTTT. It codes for CASSLEDYSGNTIYF. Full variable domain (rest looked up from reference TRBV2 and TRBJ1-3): EPEVTQTPSHQVTQMGQEVILRCVPISNHLYFYWYRQILGQKVEFLVSFYNNEISEKSEIFDDQFSVERPDGSNFTLKIRSTKLEDSAMYFCASSLEDYSGNTIYFGEGSWLTVV.

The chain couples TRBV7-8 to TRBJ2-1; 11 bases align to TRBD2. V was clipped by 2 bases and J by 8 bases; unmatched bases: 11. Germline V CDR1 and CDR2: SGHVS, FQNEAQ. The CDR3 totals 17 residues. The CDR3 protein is CASSLSLAGGFVDEQFF. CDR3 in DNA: TGTGCCAGCAGCTTAAGTCTAGCGGGGGGTTTCGTGGATGAGCAGTTCTTC.

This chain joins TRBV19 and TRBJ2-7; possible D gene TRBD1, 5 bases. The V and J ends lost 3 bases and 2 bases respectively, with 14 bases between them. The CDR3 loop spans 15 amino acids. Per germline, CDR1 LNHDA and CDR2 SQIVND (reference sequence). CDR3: CASSMGSVQAYEQYF. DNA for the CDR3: TGTGCCAGTAGTATGGGATCTGTACAGGCCTACGAGCAGTACTTC.

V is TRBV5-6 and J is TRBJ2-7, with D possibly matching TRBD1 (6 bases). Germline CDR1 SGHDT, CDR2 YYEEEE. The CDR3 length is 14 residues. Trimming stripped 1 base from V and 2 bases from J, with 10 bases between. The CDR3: CASSLQGRTYEQYF. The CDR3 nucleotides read TGTGCCAGCAGCTTGCAGGGGCGAACCTACGAGCAGTACTTC.

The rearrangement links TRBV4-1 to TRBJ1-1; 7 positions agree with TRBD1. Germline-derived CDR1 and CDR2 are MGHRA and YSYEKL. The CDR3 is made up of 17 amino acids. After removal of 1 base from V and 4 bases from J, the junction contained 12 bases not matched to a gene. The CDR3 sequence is CASSQALRTGRGTEAFF. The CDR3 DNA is TGCGCCAGCAGCCAAGCGCTAAGGACAGGTAGAGGCACTGAAGCTTTCTTT.

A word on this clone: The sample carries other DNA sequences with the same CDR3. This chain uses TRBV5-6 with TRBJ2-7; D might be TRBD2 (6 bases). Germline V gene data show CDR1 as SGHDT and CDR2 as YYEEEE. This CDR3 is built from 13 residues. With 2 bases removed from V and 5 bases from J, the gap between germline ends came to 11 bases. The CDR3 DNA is TGTGCCAGCAGCTTAGGAGGGTTCCACGAGCAGTACTTC. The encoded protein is CASSLGGFHEQYF.

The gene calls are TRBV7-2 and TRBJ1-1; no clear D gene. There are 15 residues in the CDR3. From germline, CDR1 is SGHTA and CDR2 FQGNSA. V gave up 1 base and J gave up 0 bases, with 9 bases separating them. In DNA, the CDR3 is TGTGCCAGCAGCTTAGGTCCCAGGATGAACACTGAAGCTTTCTTT. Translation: CASSLGPRMNTEAFF.

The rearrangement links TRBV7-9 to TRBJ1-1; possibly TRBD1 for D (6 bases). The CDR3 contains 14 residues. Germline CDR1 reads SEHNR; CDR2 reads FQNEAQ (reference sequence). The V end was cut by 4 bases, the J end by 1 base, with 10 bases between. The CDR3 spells CASSSQGKNTEAFF. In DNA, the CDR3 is TGTGCCAGCAGCTCTCAGGGGAAGAACACTGAAGCTTTCTTT.

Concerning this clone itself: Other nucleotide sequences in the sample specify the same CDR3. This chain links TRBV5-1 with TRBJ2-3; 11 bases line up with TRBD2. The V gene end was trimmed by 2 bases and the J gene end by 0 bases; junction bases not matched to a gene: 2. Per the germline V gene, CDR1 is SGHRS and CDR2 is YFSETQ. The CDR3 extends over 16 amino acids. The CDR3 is CASSFSGGASTDTQYF. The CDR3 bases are TGCGCCAGCAGCTTTAGCGGGGGGGCGAGCACAGATACGCAGTATTTT.

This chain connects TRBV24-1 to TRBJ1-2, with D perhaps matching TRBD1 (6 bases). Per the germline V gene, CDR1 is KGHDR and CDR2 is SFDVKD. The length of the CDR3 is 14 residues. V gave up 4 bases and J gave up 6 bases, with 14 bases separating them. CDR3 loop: CATSDRGQGHGYTF. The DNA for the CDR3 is TGTGCCACCAGTGACCGGGGACAAGGACATGGCTACACCTTC.

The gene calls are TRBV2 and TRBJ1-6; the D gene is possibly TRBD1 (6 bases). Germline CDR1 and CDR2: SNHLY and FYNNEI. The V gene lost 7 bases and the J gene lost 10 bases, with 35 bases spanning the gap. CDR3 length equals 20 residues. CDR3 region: CASTPPQGQGLLSRGSPLHF. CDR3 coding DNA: TGTGCCAGCACTCCCCCCCAGGGGCAGGGGCTCCTCTCTAGGGGGTCACCCCTCCACTTT.

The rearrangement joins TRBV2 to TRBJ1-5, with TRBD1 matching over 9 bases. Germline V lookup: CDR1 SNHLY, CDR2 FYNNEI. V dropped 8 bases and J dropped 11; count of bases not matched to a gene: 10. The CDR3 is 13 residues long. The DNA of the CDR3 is TGTGCCAGCGAAGGACAGGGGTATGGAGCCCAGCATTTT. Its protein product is CASEGQGYGAQHF.

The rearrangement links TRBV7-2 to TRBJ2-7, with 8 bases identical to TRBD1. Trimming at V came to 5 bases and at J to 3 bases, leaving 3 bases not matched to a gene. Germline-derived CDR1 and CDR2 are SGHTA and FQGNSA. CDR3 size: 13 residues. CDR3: CASSLTGGYEQYF. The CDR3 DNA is TGTGCCAGCAGCCTTACAGGGGGCTACGAGCAGTACTTC.

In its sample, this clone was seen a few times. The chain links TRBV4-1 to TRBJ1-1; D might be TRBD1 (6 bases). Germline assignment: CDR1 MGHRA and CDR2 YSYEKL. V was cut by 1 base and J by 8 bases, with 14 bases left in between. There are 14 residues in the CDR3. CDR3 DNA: TGCGCCAGCAGCCAAGGAGGAGGACAGAGAGAAGCTTTCTTT. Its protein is CASSQGGGQREAFF.